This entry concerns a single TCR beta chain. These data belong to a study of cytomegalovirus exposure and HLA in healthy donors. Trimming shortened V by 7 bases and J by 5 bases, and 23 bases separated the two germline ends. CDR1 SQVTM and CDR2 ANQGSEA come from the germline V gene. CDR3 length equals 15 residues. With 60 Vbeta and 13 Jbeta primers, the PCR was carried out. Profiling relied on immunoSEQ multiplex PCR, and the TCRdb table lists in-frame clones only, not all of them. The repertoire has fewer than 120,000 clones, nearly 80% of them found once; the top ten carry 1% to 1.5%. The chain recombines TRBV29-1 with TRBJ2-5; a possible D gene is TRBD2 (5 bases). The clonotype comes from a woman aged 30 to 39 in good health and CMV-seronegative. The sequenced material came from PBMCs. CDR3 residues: CSARDEGRTMETQYF. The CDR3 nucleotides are TGCAGCGCCCGAGATGAGGGCAGAACTATGGAGACCCAGTACTTC.